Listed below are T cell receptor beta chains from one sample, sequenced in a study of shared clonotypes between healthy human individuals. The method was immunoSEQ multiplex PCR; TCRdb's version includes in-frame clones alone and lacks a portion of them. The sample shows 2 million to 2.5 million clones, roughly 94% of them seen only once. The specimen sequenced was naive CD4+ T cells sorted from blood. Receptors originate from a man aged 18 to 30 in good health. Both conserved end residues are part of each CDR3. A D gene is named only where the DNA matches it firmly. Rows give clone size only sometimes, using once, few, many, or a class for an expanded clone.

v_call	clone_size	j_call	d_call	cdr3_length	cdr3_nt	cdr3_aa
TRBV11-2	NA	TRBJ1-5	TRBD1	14	TGTGCCAGCAGCTCCGACAGGGTAGGACAGCCCCAGCATTTT	CASSSDRVGQPQHF
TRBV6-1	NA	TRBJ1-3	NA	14	TGTGCCAGCAAGTTCGATTCGGGAGGAAACACCATATATTTT	CASKFDSGGNTIYF
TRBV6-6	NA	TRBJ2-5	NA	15	TGTGCCAGCAGTTACTCGTCCGATACTGGTGGGACCCAGTACTTC	CASSYSSDTGGTQYF
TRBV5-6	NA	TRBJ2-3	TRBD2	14	TGTGCCAGCATCGGACTAGCGGGAACAGATACGCAGTATTTT	CASIGLAGTDTQYF
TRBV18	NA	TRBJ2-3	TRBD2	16	TGTGCCAGCTCATTTCAACTAGCGGCTCTCACAGATACGCAGTATTTT	CASSFQLAALTDTQYF
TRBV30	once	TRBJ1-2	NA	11	TGTGCCTGGATGGGGCGCTATGGCTACACCTTC	CAWMGRYGYTF
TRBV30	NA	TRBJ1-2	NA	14	TGTGCCTGGAGGGTGGCGGGGAATGGTTACGGCTACACCTTC	CAWRVAGNGYGYTF
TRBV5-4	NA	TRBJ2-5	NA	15	TGTGCCAGCAGCTTGGCCGGCTTTAGACAAGAGACCCAGTACTTC	CASSLAGFRQETQYF
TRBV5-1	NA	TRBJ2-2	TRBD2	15	TGCGCCAGCAGCCCAGGACTAGCGGGGACCGGGGAGCTGTTTTTT	CASSPGLAGTGELFF
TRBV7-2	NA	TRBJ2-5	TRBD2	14	TGTGCCAGCAGTTCCGGACTAGCGGGAGAGACCCAGTACTTC	CASSSGLAGETQYF
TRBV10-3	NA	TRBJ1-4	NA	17	TGTGCCATCAGTGAGAGCCAGGGGCGCACAACTAATGAAAAACTGTTTTTT	CAISESQGRTTNEKLFF
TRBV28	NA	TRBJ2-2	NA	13	TGTGCCACTCAGGGGACTAACACCGGGGAGCTGTTTTTT	CATQGTNTGELFF
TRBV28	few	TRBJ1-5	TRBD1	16	TGTGCCAGCAGCCGAGAAACAGGGGGATTCTATCAGCCCCAGCATTTT	CASSRETGGFYQPQHF
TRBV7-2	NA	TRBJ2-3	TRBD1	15	TGTGCCAGCAGAGCACAGGGGCTAGACACAGATACGCAGTATTTT	CASRAQGLDTDTQYF
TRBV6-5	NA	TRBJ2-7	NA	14	TGTGCCAGCAGTTACCCGGGTGGGGGCTACGAGCAGTACTTC	CASSYPGGGYEQYF
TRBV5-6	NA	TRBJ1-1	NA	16	TGTGCCAGCAGCTGGATATTACAGGGAAGCGACACTGAAGCTTTCTTT	CASSWILQGSDTEAFF
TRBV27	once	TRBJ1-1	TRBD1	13	TGTGCCAGCAGTCCGCTGGACAGGGAAGAAGCTTTCTTT	CASSPLDREEAFF
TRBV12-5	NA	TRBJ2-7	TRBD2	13	TGTGCTAGTGGGAGTAGCGGGACCTACGAGCAGTACTTC	CASGSSGTYEQYF
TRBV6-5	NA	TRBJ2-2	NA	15	TGTGCCAGCACTTCCCGACAGGGAGGCACCGGGGAGCTGTTTTTT	CASTSRQGGTGELFF
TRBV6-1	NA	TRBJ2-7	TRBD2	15	TGTGCCAGCAGTGAAAGGTCTAGCGGGATGGTCGAGCAGTACTTC	CASSERSSGMVEQYF
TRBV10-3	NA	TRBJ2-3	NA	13	TGTGCCAGCGGGACAACTAGCACAGATACGCAGTATTTT	CASGTTSTDTQYF
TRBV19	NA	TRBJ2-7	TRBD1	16	TGTGCCAGTACCAAGGAAGGACAGGGCTACTCCGGCGAGCAGTACTTC	CASTKEGQGYSGEQYF
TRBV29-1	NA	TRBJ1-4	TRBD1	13	TGCAGCGTTCGAGGGACAGGAGGTGAAAAACTGTTTTTT	CSVRGTGGEKLFF
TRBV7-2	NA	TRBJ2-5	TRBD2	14	TGTGCCAGCAGCTTCCTAGCGGGAGCGGGTACCCAGTACTTC	CASSFLAGAGTQYF
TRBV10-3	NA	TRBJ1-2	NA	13	TGTGCCATCAGCTTAGACAGTAACTATGGCTACACCTTC	CAISLDSNYGYTF
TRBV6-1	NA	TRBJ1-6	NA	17	TGTGCCAGCAGTGCCCTACGGGGACGCCTTCTCTATTCACCCCTCCACTTT	CASSALRGRLLYSPLHF
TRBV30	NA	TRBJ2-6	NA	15	TGTGCCTGGAGTGTAGGGGGTTCTGGGGCCAACGTCCTGACTTTC	CAWSVGGSGANVLTF
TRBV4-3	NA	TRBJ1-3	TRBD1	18	TGCGCCAGCAGCCAATTACCCGGGACAGGGAACTCTGGAAACACCATATATTTT	CASSQLPGTGNSGNTIYF
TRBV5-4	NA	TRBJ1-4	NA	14	TGTGCCAGCAGCTTTGACACAACTAATGAAAAACTGTTTTTT	CASSFDTTNEKLFF
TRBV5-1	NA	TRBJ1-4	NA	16	TGCGCCAGCAGCCCGTCTACTGGGGGGCTAAATGAAAAACTGTTTTTT	CASSPSTGGLNEKLFF
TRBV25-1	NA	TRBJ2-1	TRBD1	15	TGTGCCAGCAGCCTGCGGGGACAGGGGGACAATGAGCAGTTCTTC	CASSLRGQGDNEQFF
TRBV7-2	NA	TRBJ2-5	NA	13	TGTGCCAGCAGACCAGACAGCGGAGAGACCCAGTACTTC	CASRPDSGETQYF
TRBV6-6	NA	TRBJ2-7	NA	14	TGTGCCAGCAGCTCGTGGACAGTCTCCTACGAGCAGTACTTC	CASSSWTVSYEQYF
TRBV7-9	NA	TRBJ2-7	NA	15	TGTGCCAGCAGCACCCGGACAGACAGCTCCTACGAGCAGTACTTC	CASSTRTDSSYEQYF
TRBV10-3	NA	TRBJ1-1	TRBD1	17	TGTGCCATCAGAGCGGACAGGCGACCTGAAAGGAACACTGAAGCTTTCTTT	CAIRADRRPERNTEAFF
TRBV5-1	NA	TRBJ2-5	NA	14	TGCGCCAGCAGCCCTGGACTATCCCAAGAGACCCAGTACTTC	CASSPGLSQETQYF
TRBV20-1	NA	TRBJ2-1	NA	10	TGCAGTGCAAATTACAATGAGCAGTTCTTC	CSANYNEQFF
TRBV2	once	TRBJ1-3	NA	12	TGTGCCGTCAAAGAGGGGGGAAACACCATATATTTT	CAVKEGGNTIYF
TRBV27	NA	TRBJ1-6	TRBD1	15	TGTGCCAGCAGTTTACAGGACAGGGGTAATTCACCCCTCCACTTT	CASSLQDRGNSPLHF
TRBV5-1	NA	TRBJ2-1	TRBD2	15	TGCGCCAGCAGGGAAAGGACTAGCGATTACAATGAGCAGTTCTTC	CASRERTSDYNEQFF
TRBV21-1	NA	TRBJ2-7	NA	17	TGTGCCAGCAGCGACAGGGGGCGCCTGGTCTGGCTCTACGAGCAGTACTTC	CASSDRGRLVWLYEQYF
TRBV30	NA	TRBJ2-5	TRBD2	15	TGTGCCTGGTCCCGTGGGACTAGCGGGAAAGAGACCCAGTACTTC	CAWSRGTSGKETQYF
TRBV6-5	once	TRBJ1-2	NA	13	TGTGCCAGCAGTCGGGCAGGGGTTCTTGGCTACACCTTC	CASSRAGVLGYTF
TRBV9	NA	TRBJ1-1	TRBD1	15	TGTGCCAGCAGCGTAGTTGGACAGGGGGGCACTGAAGCTTTCTTT	CASSVVGQGGTEAFF
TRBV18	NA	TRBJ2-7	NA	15	TGTGCCAGCTCAACACAGGGGGAGGGGACCTACGAGCAGTACTTC	CASSTQGEGTYEQYF
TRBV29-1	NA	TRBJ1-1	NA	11	TGCAGCGTTGTCGAGAACACTGAAGCTTTCTTT	CSVVENTEAFF
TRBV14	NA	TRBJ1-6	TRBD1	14	TGTGCCAGCAGCCCCCGACAGGGGAGTTCACCCCTCCACTTT	CASSPRQGSSPLHF
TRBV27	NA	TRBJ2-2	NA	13	TGTGCCAGCAGACTAGCTCCGGCCGGGGAGCTGTTTTTT	CASRLAPAGELFF